This T cell receptor beta chain is from a study of shared clonotypes between healthy human individuals. Study as a whole: The study used three CD4 naive, three CD4 memory, two CD8 naive and one CD8 memory plate per donor.

Investigators spread the genomic DNA of each subset evenly over several immunoSEQ plates. The assay was immunoSEQ multiplex PCR, and TCRdb's table has in-frame clones only and misses some. Of some 2,100,000 clones listed, about 94% are singletons. Germline lookup yields CDR1 SNHLY and CDR2 FYNNEI. This CDR3 comprises 15 residues. V was trimmed by 1 base and J by 2 bases, leaving 9 bases between them. Healthy HIV-negative adults without recent acute infections or vaccinations served as donors. The specimen was naive CD4+ T cells sorted from blood. Documented subset: CD45RA+ positively selected. The rearrangement uses TRBV2 and TRBJ1-5; perhaps TRBD1 as D (5 bases). The clonotype originates from a man aged 18 to 30 in good health. CDR3: CASSEVGRGNQPQHF. The CDR3 DNA reads as TGTGCCAGCAGTGAAGTGGGGCGCGGCAATCAGCCCCAGCATTTT.